This T cell receptor (beta chain) was identified during a study of response to subunit inactivated influenza vaccine listed by TCRdb under 2018. For the wider study: The study used deep quantitative T cell receptor repertoire profiling to track responses to a trivalent subunit inactivated influenza vaccine.

The library relied on RT-PCR. The sequencer listed for this sample is Illumina HiSeq 2500. TCRdb reworked the public reads: Q25 trimming with fastp, MiXCR clone assembly, productive beta chains retained. Identical CDR3 protein sequences are pooled into one entry, listed with their most common genes and DNA. A total of 500,000 to 700,000 distinct CDR3 sequences appear in this sample, around 21% of them only once. The ten largest clonotypes hold around 2.8% of the sample. Broader findings and caveats from the paper: The authors suggested that each seasonal influenza vaccination may recruit only a limited number of new T cells.

In the germline V gene (reference sequence), CDR1 corresponds to MNHEY and CDR2 to SMNVEV. The V and J ends are trimmed by 8 bases and 7 bases, leaving 20 bases between them. The CDR3 sequence holds 14 residues, the cysteine and phenylalanine included. Only the CDR3 DNA stays, 42 bases, in frame from base 1. Remarks on this clonotype: No cognate antigen has been identified for it. No base quality values were provided; no much bigger clone lies one nucleotide off.

The sample was also reused in another study, on T cells expressing NK-cell markers. As the second publication notes: TCR beta cDNA libraries were prepared using 5'RACE template switching, which introduced a universal primer site and unique molecular identifiers. In sorted CD3+CD56+NKG2C+, CD3+CD56+NKG2C- and CD3+CD56-NKG2C+ T-cell subsets from several donors, TCR beta-chain repertoires were profiled. Among the eight sequenced donors, seven were HCMV-seropositive and one was HCMV-seronegative. To restrict sorting to alphabetaTCR-expressing T cells, an anti-gammadeltaTCR antibody was added in several experiments. For more than 5 donors, the dominant CD3+CD56+NKG2C+ clonotypes were among the top 10 CD8+ clonotypes and accounted for roughly 1.0-7.5% of CD8+ T cells. Those dominant clonotypes were again the most abundant among CD3+CD56-NKG2C+ cells in several donors, at about 25-65%. It remained unclear whether the expanded NKG2C-expressing T cell clones were specific for HCMV antigens. The eight sequenced donors were randomly selected healthy volunteers, three men and five women. HCMV serostatus was determined by detecting HCMV-specific IgG in serum with a commercial ELISA kit. Peripheral blood mononuclear cells were isolated from blood by Ficoll density gradient centrifugation. Using Miltenyi isolation kits, CD4+ and CD8+ T cells were isolated from PBMC through magnetic immunoseparation. Priming for cDNA synthesis came from the TCR beta constant segment, and two successive PCR amplification steps followed. Libraries were sequenced as 2 x 150 bp reads on Illumina HiSeq 2000/2500, MiSeq or NextSeq. Reads were demultiplexed and grouped by UMI with MIGEC, and clonotypes were assembled and quantified with MiTCR. To exclude erroneous sequences, only TCR cDNA sequences supported by at least two reads were retained. The tcR package was used for downstream repertoire analysis, and clonotypes were matched across fractions by CDR3 nucleotide sequence plus V segment. VDJmatch was used to annotate antigen specificity against VDJdb, with one amino acid substitution in CDR3 permitted.

Sequencing used CD4+ T cells sorted from PBMCs, obtained 11 to 12 days after vaccination. This receptor was identified in a man between 45 and 60 years old who received an inactivated influenza vaccine. Donor details come from another sample of the same person, matched by shared clones. This receptor chain uses TRBV27 and TRBJ1-1; perhaps TRBD1 is the D gene, with 5 bases matching. The CDR3 protein sequence reads: CASRRDLMLGEAFF. Here is the DNA: TGTGCCAGCCGACGGGACCTAATGTTAGGTGAAGCTTTCTTT.